The 30 T cell receptor beta chains in this list originate from one sample, sequenced in a study of human T cells and chemical hapten exposure. Time point: pre-sensitization, week 0. As to treatment: therapeutic diphenylcyclopropenone sensitization with weekly scalp DPC. One entry per CDR3 protein results from TCRdb running MiXCR on the RACE reads. Here the sample spans tens of thousands of distinct CDR3 sequences, around 9.9% being singletons. The input for sequencing was whole blood, taken in connection with sensitization to the hapten diphenylcyclopropenone (DPC). The origin of the receptors is a woman aged 50 to 65 with alopecia areata. Some clones in this sample may be carry-over from other donors' samples.

There are many counts of this clonotype. V gene TRBV10-2 combines with J gene TRBJ1-1; possibly TRBD1 for D (6 bases). V lost 5 bases and J 3 bases, leaving 16 bases between the germline ends. The CDR3 has 15 amino acids. Per germline, CDR1 WSHSY and CDR2 SAAADI. The CDR3 nucleotides read TGCGCCAGCAGTAGTACAAGAGGGGGACACACTGAAGCTTTCTTT. This gives the protein CASSSTRGGHTEAFF.

This clonotype has just one count. The V and J genes are TRBV3-1 and TRBJ1-1; unclear D gene. Trimming pared 2 bases from V and 5 bases from J, leaving 9 bases between. The CDR3 spans 13 residues. CDR1 and CDR2 from the germline V gene are LGHDT and YNNKEL (reference sequence). Written as DNA, the CDR3 is TGTGCCAGCAGCCAAATCCCTGGAACTGAAGCTTTCTTT. Protein: CASSQIPGTEAFF.

This clonotype was observed a handful of times. The chain carries TRBV5-4 and TRBJ1-3; the match to TRBD1 covers 7 bases. The CDR3 is made up of 15 amino acids. The V gene end was trimmed by 2 bases and the J gene end by 2 bases; junction bases not matched to a gene: 4. CDR1 is SGHNT, CDR2 YYREEE, per germline (reference sequence). The chain's CDR3 is CASSLDREPGNTIYF. CDR3 nucleotide sequence: TGTGCCAGCAGCTTAGACAGGGAACCTGGAAACACCATATATTTT.

The gene calls are TRBV6-2 or TRBV6-3 and TRBJ2-1; D gene ambiguous. Germline CDR1 reads MNHEY; CDR2 reads SVGEGT. The CDR3 extends over 11 amino acids. The germline V and J ends were trimmed by 6 bases and 12 bases, with 12 bases remaining between them. The CDR3 DNA sequence: TGTGCCAGCAGCCTCAGGTCCCTGCAGTTCTTC. The encoded protein is CASSLRSLQFF.

This chain connects TRBV5-4 to TRBJ2-5; TRBD2 matches at 11 bases. The trim removed 3 bases at V and 2 bases at J, leaving 6 bases unmatched. The length of the CDR3 is 16 residues. The germline V gene encodes CDR1 SGHNT and CDR2 YYREEE (reference sequence). The chain's CDR3 is CASSSARLAGQETQYF. CDR3 in DNA: TGTGCCAGCAGCTCTGCACGACTAGCGGGGCAAGAGACCCAGTACTTC.

The chain links TRBV7-8 to TRBJ1-6; TRBD1 matches 10 bases. The CDR3 loop spans 15 amino acids. After removal of 2 bases from V and 7 bases from J, the junction contained 2 bases not matched to a gene. The germline CDR1 and CDR2 sequences are SGHVS and FQNEAQ. The CDR3: CASSLWGQGNSPLHF. CDR3 bases: TGTGCCAGCAGCTTATGGGGACAGGGGAATTCACCCCTCCACTTT.

The chain carries TRBV6-1 and TRBJ1-1; D might be TRBD1 (5 bases). The CDR3 sequence is 13 residues long. V was pared by 8 bases and J by 1 base, with 11 bases between. The germline gives CDR1 MNHNS, CDR2 SASEGT. The CDR3 DNA is TGTGCCAGCCGGACGGGGGGGAACACTGAAGCTTTCTTT. Protein product: CASRTGGNTEAFF.

Only a few counts were recorded for this clonotype. The chain combines TRBV5-1 with TRBJ2-3, with D hard to call. CDR3 length: 15 amino acids. CDR1 is SGHRS and CDR2 is YFSETQ in the germline V gene. Trimming removed 0 bases from V and 0 bases from J, with 8 bases in between. The CDR3 spells CASSLGAISTDTQYF. CDR3 nucleotide sequence: TGCGCCAGCAGCTTGGGGGCCATTAGCACAGATACGCAGTATTTT.

The chain recombines TRBV10-3 with TRBJ2-3, with D uncertain. Germline loops: CDR1 ENHRY, CDR2 SYGVKD. The CDR3 is 12 residues long. V lost 0 bases to trimming and J lost 9 bases, with 7 bases between them. The CDR3 sequence: CAISESIGTQYF. CDR3 bases: TGTGCCATCAGTGAGTCAATAGGGACGCAGTATTTT.

This sequence joins TRBV10-3 and TRBJ2-7; possible D gene TRBD2, 5 bases. Trimming stripped 10 bases from V and 2 bases from J, with 15 bases between. This CDR3 contains 13 residues. Germline-derived CDR1 and CDR2 are ENHRY and SYGVKD. This CDR3 reads CATRENTAYEQYF. For the CDR3, the DNA is TGTGCCACCCGGGAAAACACTGCCTACGAGCAGTACTTC.

The V call is TRBV5-5, the J call TRBJ1-4; D not resolved. Trimming cost V 5 bases and J 0 bases, with 14 bases left between them. The CDR3 is 16 amino acids. The germline gives CDR1 SGHKS, CDR2 YYEKEE (reference sequence). The CDR3 DNA reads TGTGCCAGCAGATCTCCCGGCGGGCCAACTAATGAAAAACTGTTTTTT. Translated, it gives CASRSPGGPTNEKLFF. The whole variable domain, filled in from reference TRBV5-5 and TRBJ1-4, reads DAGVTQSPTHLIKTRGQQVTLRCSPISGHKSVSWYQQVLGQGPQFIFQYYEKEERGRGNFPDRFSARQFPNYSSELNVNALLLGDSALYLCASRSPGGPTNEKLFFGSGTQLSVL.

This clonotype was seen a few times. This chain links TRBV11-3 with TRBJ2-5, with D possibly matching TRBD2 (5 bases). Germline CDR1 and CDR2: SGHNT and YENEEA. CDR3 length equals 14 residues. V was shortened by 3 bases and J by 3 bases, with 11 bases between the two germline ends. The CDR3 region is CASSFSGVKETQYF. The CDR3 coding sequence is TGTGCCAGCAGCTTCTCCGGGGTCAAAGAGACCCAGTACTTC. Using reference TRBV11-3 and TRBJ2-5 for the parts outside the CDR3, the full variable domain is EAGVVQSPRYKIIEKKQPVAFWCNPISGHNTLYWYLQNLGQGPELLIRYENEEAVDDSQLPKDRFSAERLKGVDSTLKIQPAELGDSAVYLCASSFSGVKETQYFGPGTRLLVL.

This clonotype was seen many times. The V and J genes are TRBV10-3 and TRBJ1-3; 8 bases are shared with TRBD1. Trimming at V came to 4 bases and at J to 0 bases, leaving 5 bases not matched to a gene. Per the germline V gene, CDR1 is ENHRY and CDR2 is SYGVKD. CDR3 length: 16 amino acids. This CDR3 is CAISGQGPISGNTIYF. The CDR3 DNA follows: TGTGCCATCAGTGGACAGGGGCCAATCTCTGGAAACACCATATATTTT.

This clonotype has ten or more counts. The rearrangement uses TRBV7-6 and TRBJ1-5; D gene unclear. The V end lost 2 bases, the J end lost 6 bases, and 14 bases lay between the germline ends. The CDR3 runs to 15 residues. Germline assignment: CDR1 SGHVS and CDR2 FNYEAQ. The CDR3 coding sequence is TGTGCCAGCAGCTTACTCCCTGAGATGAGTCAGCCCCAGCATTTT. Encoded protein: CASSLLPEMSQPQHF.

This clonotype appeared a few times. V and J are TRBV7-2 and TRBJ2-7; D assignment may be TRBD1 or TRBD2 (6 bases each). The CDR3 consists of 15 residues. V was clipped by 5 bases and J by 0 bases, with 14 bases between them. Germline loops: CDR1 SGHTA, CDR2 FQGNSA. DNA for the CDR3: TGTGCCAGCAGCCCTAGGGGGGTGGCCTCCTACGAGCAGTACTTC. Its translation: CASSPRGVASYEQYF.

This clonotype came up a few times. This chain connects TRBV18 to TRBJ2-4; 7 bases line up with TRBD2. V dropped 0 bases and J dropped 2; count of bases not matched to a gene: 4. This CDR3 has 16 amino acids. Germline V gene sequence: CDR1 KGHSH, CDR2 LQKENI. This chain's CDR3 is CASSPPREASKNIQYF. Written as DNA, the CDR3 is TGTGCCAGCTCACCACCCCGGGAGGCTTCCAAAAACATTCAGTACTTC.

The chain couples TRBV29-1 to TRBJ1-5, with D perhaps TRBD1 (5 bases). V was pared by 6 bases and J by 3 bases, with 9 bases between. Germline-derived CDR1 and CDR2 are SQVTM and ANQGSEA. There are 12 residues in the CDR3. The CDR3 sequence is CSVAGHNQPQHF. DNA for the CDR3: TGCAGCGTAGCCGGACACAATCAGCCCCAGCATTTT.

The CDR3 DNA reads TGTGCCAGCAGCGCTGGACTAGCGGAGGGGATCTACGAGCAGTACTTC. Residues: CASSAGLAEGIYEQYF. The chain uses TRBV7-2 and TRBJ2-7; 10 bases agree with TRBD2. The CDR3 totals 16 residues. With 5 bases clipped from V and 3 bases from J, the junction kept 10 bases outside the gene matches. CDR1 and CDR2 (germline): SGHTA, FQGNSA.

This clonotype was counted a few times. The gene calls are TRBV20-1 and TRBJ2-3; 13 bases fit TRBD2. V trimming: 5 bases; J trimming: 0 bases; junction bases outside the gene matches: 5. CDR3 length: 16 amino acids. The germline V gene has CDR1 DFQATT and CDR2 SNEGSKA (reference sequence). CDR3 in amino acids: CSASRTSGSSTDTQYF. The CDR3 coding sequence is TGCAGTGCTTCGAGGACTAGCGGGAGTAGCACAGATACGCAGTATTTT.

CDR3: CSVEGLAGHEFF. In nucleotides, the CDR3 is TGCAGCGTTGAGGGACTAGCGGGACACGAGTTCTTC. The V gene is TRBV29-1, the J gene TRBJ2-1; 13 nucleotides match TRBD2. Germline assignment: CDR1 SQVTM and CDR2 ANQGSEA. V trimming: 3 bases; J trimming: 14 bases; junction bases outside the gene matches: 4. This CDR3 spans 12 amino acids.

This clonotype was found many times. The genes are TRBV29-1 and TRBJ2-7; D may be TRBD1 (6 bases). With 6 bases removed from V and 0 bases from J, the gap between germline ends came to 12 bases. Germline V CDR1 and CDR2: SQVTM, ANQGSEA. The CDR3 is made up of 13 amino acids. CDR3 bases: TGCAGCGTACGACAGGAGATCTCCTACGAGCAGTACTTC. This sequence encodes CSVRQEISYEQYF.

In its sample, this clonotype was seen many times. The chain couples TRBV7-2 to TRBJ2-7; 9 bases are a match to TRBD2. V gave up 5 bases and J gave up 5 bases; unmatched junction bases: 7. From germline, CDR1 is SGHTA and CDR2 FQGNSA. The CDR3 runs to 14 residues. CDR3 coding DNA: TGTGCCAGCAGCCATTCTGGGACTAGCCACGAGCAGTACTTC. Translating it yields CASSHSGTSHEQYF.

The table lists this clonotype with a few counts. This chain uses TRBV7-9 with TRBJ2-5; D remains unclear. V lost 3 bases and J 5 bases, leaving 1 base between the germline ends. The germline V gene encodes CDR1 SEHNR and CDR2 FQNEAQ (reference sequence). CDR3 length: 10 amino acids. The CDR3 protein is CASSFETQYF. For the CDR3, the DNA is TGTGCCAGCAGCTTTGAGACCCAGTACTTC.

This clonotype has at least ten counts. This sequence joins TRBV11-2 and TRBJ2-4, with D uncertain. In germline, CDR1 is SGHAT, CDR2 FQNNGV. The CDR3 extends over 15 amino acids. V dropped 3 bases and J dropped 3 bases, with 12 bases sitting between them. The CDR3 sequence: CASSLSGINKNIQYF. The CDR3 DNA sequence: TGTGCCAGCAGCTTGTCCGGAATTAACAAAAACATTCAGTACTTC.

This clonotype was counted at least ten times. The gene calls are TRBV7-2 and TRBJ1-2; TRBD1 is a possible D gene (6 bases). Germline V gene data show CDR1 as SGHTA and CDR2 as FQGNSA. V lost 5 bases and J lost 7, with 11 bases in between. This CDR3 is built from 12 residues. CDR3 sequence: CASSPYRAGYTF. The CDR3 DNA reads TGTGCCAGCAGCCCGTACAGGGCTGGCTACACCTTC.

This clonotype was picked up many times. This chain links TRBV7-3 with TRBJ1-2; TRBD1 matches at 8 bases. The CDR3 is made up of 13 amino acids. In germline, CDR1 is SGHTA, CDR2 FQGTGA. J lost 8 bases, V lost 4 bases, and 6 bases had no gene match. In DNA, the CDR3 is TGTGCCAGCAGCTCGACAGGGGCCAGCGGCTACACCTTC. Translated, it gives CASSSTGASGYTF. Full variable domain (rest looked up from reference TRBV7-3 and TRBJ1-2): GAGVSQTPSNKVTEKGKYVELRCDPISGHTALYWYRQSLGQGPEFLIYFQGTGAADDSGLPNDRFFAVRPEGSVSTLKIQRTERGDSAVYLCASSSTGASGYTFGSGTRLTVV.

The gene calls are TRBV12-3 or TRBV12-4 and TRBJ2-5; 10 bases agree with TRBD1. V lost 5 bases to trimming and J lost 7 bases; unmatched junction nucleotides: 1. CDR3 length: 12 amino acids. The CDR3 DNA reads TGTGCCAGCAGTGACAGGGGGCTGACCCAGTACTTC. This sequence encodes CASSDRGLTQYF.

CDR3 amino acids: CASSLRLAANNEQFF. Written as DNA, the CDR3 is TGTGCCAGCAGCTTACGACTAGCGGCAAACAATGAGCAGTTCTTC. The rearrangement uses TRBV11-2 and TRBJ2-1, with TRBD2 matching 9 bases. Germline V gene lookup returns CDR1 SGHAT and CDR2 FQNNGV. J gave up 5 bases and V 2 bases, and 4 bases lay outside the gene matches. The CDR3 loop spans 15 amino acids.

On this clonotype itself: Likely a read error: the CDR3 ends without its conserved phenylalanine or tryptophan. This chain joins TRBV20-1 and TRBJ2-7; TRBD1 matches at 7 bases. J was trimmed by 2 bases and V by 0 bases; bases with no gene match: 7. The CDR3 covers 15 residues. CDR1 is DFQATT, CDR2 SNEGSKA, per germline (reference sequence). CDR3 coding DNA: TGCAGTGCTAGAGATCCCGGACAGGATACCTACGAGCAGTACCTC. Translating gives CSARDPGQDTYEQYL.

This clonotype occurred a few times. V gene TRBV3-1 combines with J gene TRBJ2-7; the D is unclear. The CDR3 has 14 residues. Germline lookup yields CDR1 LGHDT and CDR2 YNNKEL (reference sequence). V was shortened by 3 bases and J by 4 bases, with 13 bases between the two germline ends. The CDR3 nucleotides are TGTGCCAGCAGCCAGGGAAACAAGATGTACGAGCAGTACTTC. This sequence encodes CASSQGNKMYEQYF.